This TCR beta chain was documented in a study of T cell responses to AZD1222 COVID-19 vaccine. Some clones are missing from TCRdb's copy, which holds only in-frame ones; the method was immunoSEQ multiplex PCR. The sample yields 70,000 to 95,000 clones, almost 90% seen once. This clone has just one count. This specimen consisted of peripheral blood, obtained 28 days after the second AZD1222 dose. The receptor comes from an adult who received the AZD1222 COVID-19 vaccine.

The CDR3 here is CASRKMWGGNTEAFF. CDR3 nucleotides: TGCGCCAGCAGGAAGATGTGGGGAGGAAACACTGAAGCTTTCTTT. This sequence joins TRBV5-1 and TRBJ1-1; D call uncertain. CDR3 length equals 15 residues. V gave up 5 bases and J gave up 2 bases, with 16 bases separating them. Germline lookup yields CDR1 SGHRS and CDR2 YFSETQ.